This T cell receptor beta chain was recovered during a study of blood T cell repertoires in COVID-19. In the study overall: Sample material is recorded as cDNA or gDNA derived from T cells, B-cell-depleted T cells, or PBMCs.

This CDR3 contains 14 residues. The J segment lost 6 bases and the V segment lost 8 bases, leaving 10 bases of the junction unmatched. Germline CDR1 is MNHEY and CDR2 is SVGAGI. Profiled with immunoSEQ multiplex PCR; TCRdb holds only in-frame clones, not every one. Among 65,000 to 80,000 clones, 80% to 90% were seen once, and the ten largest hold roughly a sixth. This clone is a singleton in its sample. Sequenced sample: peripheral blood. The receptor's source is an elderly man in a cohort sampled during active COVID-19. V is TRBV6-5 and J is TRBJ1-5, with TRBD1 matching 7 bases. CDR3 sequence reads: CASQRTGVIQPQHF. The CDR3 DNA reads TGTGCCAGCCAACGTACAGGGGTTATTCAGCCCCAGCATTTT.